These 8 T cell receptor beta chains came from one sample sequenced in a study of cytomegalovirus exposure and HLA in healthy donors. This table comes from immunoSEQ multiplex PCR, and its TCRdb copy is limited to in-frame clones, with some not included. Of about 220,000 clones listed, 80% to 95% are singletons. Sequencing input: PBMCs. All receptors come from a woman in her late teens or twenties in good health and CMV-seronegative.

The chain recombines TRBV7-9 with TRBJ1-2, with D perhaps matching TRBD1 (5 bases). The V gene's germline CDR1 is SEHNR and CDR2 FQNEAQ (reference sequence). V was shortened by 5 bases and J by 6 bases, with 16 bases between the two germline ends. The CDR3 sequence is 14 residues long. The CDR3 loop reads CASSISSWGDGYTF. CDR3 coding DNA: TGTGCCAGCAGCATCTCGTCATGGGGGGATGGCTACACCTTC.

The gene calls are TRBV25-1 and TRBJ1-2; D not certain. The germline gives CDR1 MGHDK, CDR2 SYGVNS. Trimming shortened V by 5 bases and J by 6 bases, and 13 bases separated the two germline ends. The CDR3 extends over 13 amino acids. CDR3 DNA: TGTGCCAGCAGTCCCGAGGGTGGGAATGGCTACACCTTC. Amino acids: CASSPEGGNGYTF.

This chain's CDR3 is CASSYVGAGEQPQHF. The CDR3 DNA reads TGTGCCAGTAGTTACGTGGGGGCAGGAGAACAGCCCCAGCATTTT. The chain uses TRBV19 and TRBJ1-5; TRBD1 might be the D (6 bases). From germline, CDR1 is LNHDA and CDR2 SQIVND (reference sequence). Trimming took off 5 bases at V and 7 bases at J, with 18 bases between the two ends. This CDR3 is built from 15 residues.

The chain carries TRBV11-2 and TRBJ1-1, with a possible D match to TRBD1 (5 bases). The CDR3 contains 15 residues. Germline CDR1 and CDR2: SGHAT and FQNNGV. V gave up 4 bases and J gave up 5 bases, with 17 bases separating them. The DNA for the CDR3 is TGTGCCAGCAGCTCCCTGGGCCAGGGTCGAACTGAAGCTTTCTTT. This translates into CASSSLGQGRTEAFF. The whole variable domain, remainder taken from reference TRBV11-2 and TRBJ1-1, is EAGVAQSPRYKIIEKRQSVAFWCNPISGHATLYWYQQILGQGPKLLIQFQNNGVVDDSQLPKDRFSAERLKGVDSTLKIQPAKLEDSAVYLCASSSLGQGRTEAFFGQGTRLTVV.

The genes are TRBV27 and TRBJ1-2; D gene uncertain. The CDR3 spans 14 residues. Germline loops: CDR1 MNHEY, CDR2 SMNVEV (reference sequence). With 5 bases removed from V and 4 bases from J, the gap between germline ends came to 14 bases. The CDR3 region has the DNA TGTGCCAGCAGTCCAGAGGGATGGAGCTATGGCTACACCTTC. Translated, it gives CASSPEGWSYGYTF.

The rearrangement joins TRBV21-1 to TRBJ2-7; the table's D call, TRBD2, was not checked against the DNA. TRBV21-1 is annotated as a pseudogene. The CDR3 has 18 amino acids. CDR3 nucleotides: TGTGCCAGCAGCAAAGAGGGCTTAAAGCGGGAGGAGCTCGAGGAGCAGTACTTC. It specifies CASSKEGLKREELEEQYF.

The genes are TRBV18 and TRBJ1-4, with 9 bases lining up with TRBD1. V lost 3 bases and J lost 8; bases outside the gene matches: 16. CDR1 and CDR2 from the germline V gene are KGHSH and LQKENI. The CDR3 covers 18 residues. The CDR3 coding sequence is TGTGCCAGCTCACCGCCGGGACAGGGCGGGTACGCGCCAGAAAAACTGTTTTTT. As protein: CASSPPGQGGYAPEKLFF.

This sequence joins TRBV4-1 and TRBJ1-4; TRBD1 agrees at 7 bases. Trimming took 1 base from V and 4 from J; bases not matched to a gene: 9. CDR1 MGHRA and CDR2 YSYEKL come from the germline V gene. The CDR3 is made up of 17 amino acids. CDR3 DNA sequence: TGCGCCAGCAGCCAAGCCGCGACAGGGACCTTTAATGAAAAACTGTTTTTT. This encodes CASSQAATGTFNEKLFF.